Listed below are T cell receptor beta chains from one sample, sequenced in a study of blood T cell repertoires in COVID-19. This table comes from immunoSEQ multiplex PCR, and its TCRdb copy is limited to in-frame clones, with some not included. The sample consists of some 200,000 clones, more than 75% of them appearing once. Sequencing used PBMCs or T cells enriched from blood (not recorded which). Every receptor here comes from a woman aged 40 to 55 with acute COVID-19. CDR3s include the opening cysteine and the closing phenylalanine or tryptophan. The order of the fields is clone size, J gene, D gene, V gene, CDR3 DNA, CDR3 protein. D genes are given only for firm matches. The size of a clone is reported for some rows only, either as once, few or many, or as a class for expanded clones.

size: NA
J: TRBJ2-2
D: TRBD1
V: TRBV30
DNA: TGTGTGGGGGACAGGGGGCCTAGCGGGGAGCTGTTTTTT
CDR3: CVGDRGPSGELFF

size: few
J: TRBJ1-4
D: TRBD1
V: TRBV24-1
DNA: TGTGCCACCAGCAGGGGGGAAAAACTGTTTTTT
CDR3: CATSRGEKLFF

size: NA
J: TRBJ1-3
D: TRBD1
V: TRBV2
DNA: TGTGCCAGCAGTGGCCTGGGGACAGCCTCTGGAAACACCATATATTTT
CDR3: CASSGLGTASGNTIYF

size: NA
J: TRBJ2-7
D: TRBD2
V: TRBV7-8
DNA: TGTGCCAGCAGTCGACTAGCGGGGGGCTCCTACGAGCAGTACTTC
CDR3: CASSRLAGGSYEQYF

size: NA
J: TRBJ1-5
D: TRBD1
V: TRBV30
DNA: TGTGCCTGGAACCTACAGGGGTTAGGGAATCAGCCCCAGCATTTT
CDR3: CAWNLQGLGNQPQHF

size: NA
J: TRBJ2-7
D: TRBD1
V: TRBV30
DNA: TGTGCCTGGAGCAACAGGGGGCAAGAGCAGTACTTC
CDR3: CAWSNRGQEQYF

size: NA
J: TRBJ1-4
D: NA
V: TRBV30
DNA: TGTGCCTGGAGTTATGCAGTTCTCACTAATGAAAAACTGTTTTTT
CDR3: CAWSYAVLTNEKLFF

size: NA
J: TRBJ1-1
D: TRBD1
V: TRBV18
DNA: TGTGCCAGCTCACTTACGGGGACAGGACCGAACACTGAAGCTTTCTTT
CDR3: CASSLTGTGPNTEAFF

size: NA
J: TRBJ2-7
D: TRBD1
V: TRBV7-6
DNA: TGTGCCAGCAGAGCAAACACCGGGACAGCCCCCTACGAGCAGTACTTC
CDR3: CASRANTGTAPYEQYF

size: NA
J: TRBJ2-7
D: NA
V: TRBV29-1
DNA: TGCAGCGTCAGCCAGGGCTACGAGCAGTACTTC
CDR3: CSVSQGYEQYF

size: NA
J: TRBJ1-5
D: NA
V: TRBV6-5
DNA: TGTGCCAGCAGCACCCAGGGGAGCAATCAGCCCCAGCATTTT
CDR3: CASSTQGSNQPQHF

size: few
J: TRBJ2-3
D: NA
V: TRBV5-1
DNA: TGCGCCAGCAGCTTGAGGGGGACATACACAGATACGCAGTATTTT
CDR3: CASSLRGTYTDTQYF

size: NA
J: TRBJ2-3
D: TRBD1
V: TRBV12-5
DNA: TGTGCTAGTGGTTTGTCAGGGGGTAGCACAGATACGCAGTATTTT
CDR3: CASGLSGGSTDTQYF

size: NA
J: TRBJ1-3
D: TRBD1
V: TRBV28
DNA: TGTGCCAGCGATACAGGGGAAGGAAACACCATATATTTT
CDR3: CASDTGEGNTIYF

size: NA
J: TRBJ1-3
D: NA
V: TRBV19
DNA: TGTGCCAGTAGTAGCGGCCAAGACGTCTCTGGAAACACCATATATTTT
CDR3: CASSSGQDVSGNTIYF

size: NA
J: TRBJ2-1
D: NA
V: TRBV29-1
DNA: TGCAGCGTAACCATTAGCTACAATGAGCAGTTCTTC
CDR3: CSVTISYNEQFF

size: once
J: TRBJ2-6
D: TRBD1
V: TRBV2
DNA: TGTGCCAGCATTGGGGACAGGGCTGGGGCCAACGTCCTGACTTTC
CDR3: CASIGDRAGANVLTF

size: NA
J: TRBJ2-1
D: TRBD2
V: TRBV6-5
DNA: TGTGCCAGCATCCTGACTAGCGGCTCCTACAATGAGCAGTTCTTC
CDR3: CASILTSGSYNEQFF

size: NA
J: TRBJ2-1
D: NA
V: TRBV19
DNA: TGTGCCAGTGCCGGGAGCAGGGAAACCAATGAGCAGTTCTTC
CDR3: CASAGSRETNEQFF

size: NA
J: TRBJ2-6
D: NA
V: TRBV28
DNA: TGTGCCAGCAGTCACAGGAGCACCCTCTCTGGGGCCAACGTCCTGACTTTC
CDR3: CASSHRSTLSGANVLTF

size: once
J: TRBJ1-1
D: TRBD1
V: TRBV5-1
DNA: TGCGCCAGCAGTTTCGGACAGGGGTACACTGAAGCTTTCTTT
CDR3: CASSFGQGYTEAFF

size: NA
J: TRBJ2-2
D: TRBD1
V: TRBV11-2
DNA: TGTGCCAGCAGTCCTCAGGGGGCGGTAAACACCGGGGAGCTGTTTTTT
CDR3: CASSPQGAVNTGELFF

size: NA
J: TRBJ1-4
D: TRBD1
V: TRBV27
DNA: TGTGCCAGCAGTTCCCAGGACAGGGGGGGAAAACTGTTTTTT
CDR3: CASSSQDRGGKLFF

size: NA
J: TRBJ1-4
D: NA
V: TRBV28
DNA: TGTGCCAGCAGTTTTAGGGGGGGCAAGGAAAAACTGTTTTTT
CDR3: CASSFRGGKEKLFF

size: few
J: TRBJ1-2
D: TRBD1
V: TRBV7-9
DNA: TGTGCCAGCAGGCCCGTTACAGGGGACTATGGCTACACCTTC
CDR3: CASRPVTGDYGYTF

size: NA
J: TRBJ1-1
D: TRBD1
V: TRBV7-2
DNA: TGTGCCAGCAGGGGCGGACAGGTTAAGACTGAAGCTTTCTTT
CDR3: CASRGGQVKTEAFF

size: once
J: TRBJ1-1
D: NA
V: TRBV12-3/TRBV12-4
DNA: TGTGCCAGCAGTTTCAGGGTGAACACTGAAGCTTTCTTT
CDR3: CASSFRVNTEAFF

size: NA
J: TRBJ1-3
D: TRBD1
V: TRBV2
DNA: TGTGCCAGCAGTGAACCAGGGGGCAACGGAAACACCATATATTTT
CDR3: CASSEPGGNGNTIYF

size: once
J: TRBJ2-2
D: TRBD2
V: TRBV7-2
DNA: TGTGCCAGCAGACCCATGAGGGGACTAGCAGCGAACACCGGGGAGCTGTTTTTT
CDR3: CASRPMRGLAANTGELFF

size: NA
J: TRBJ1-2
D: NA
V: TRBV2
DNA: TGTGCCAGCAGTGAAGTCAGATACTATGGCTACACCTTC
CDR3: CASSEVRYYGYTF

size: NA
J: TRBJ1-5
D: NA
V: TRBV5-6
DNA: TGTGCCAGCAGCTTGGCCGCGACCAGCGTCAATCAGCCCCAGCATTTT
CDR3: CASSLAATSVNQPQHF

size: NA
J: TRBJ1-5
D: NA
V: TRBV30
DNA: TGTGCCTGGAGTCCACAGGGTCATCAGCCCCAGCATTTT
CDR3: CAWSPQGHQPQHF

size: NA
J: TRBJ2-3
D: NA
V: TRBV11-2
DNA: TGTGCCAGCAGCTTATTGTCAGGGAGGAGAGATACGCAGTATTTT
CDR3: CASSLLSGRRDTQYF

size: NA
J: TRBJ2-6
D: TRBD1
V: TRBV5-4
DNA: TGTGCCAGCAGCACAGGGACAGGGGGGTTTGGGGCCAACGTCCTGACTTTC
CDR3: CASSTGTGGFGANVLTF

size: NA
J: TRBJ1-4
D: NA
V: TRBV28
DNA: TGTGCCAGCAGCTCCCCGCGGGGGAAACTGTTTTTT
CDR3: CASSSPRGKLFF

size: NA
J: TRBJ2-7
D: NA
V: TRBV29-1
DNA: TGCAGCGTGTGCCGGGACACCAGCTCCTACGAGCAGTACTTC
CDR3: CSVCRDTSSYEQYF

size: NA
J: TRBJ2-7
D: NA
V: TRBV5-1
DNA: TGCGCCAGCAGCTTGGCCGGAGGGACTGTTACCTACGAGCAGTACTTC
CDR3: CASSLAGGTVTYEQYF

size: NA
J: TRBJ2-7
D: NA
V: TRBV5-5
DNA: TGTGCCAGCAGCACACAGGGCTACGAGCAGTACTTC
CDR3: CASSTQGYEQYF

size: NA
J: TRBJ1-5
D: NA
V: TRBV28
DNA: TGTGCCAGCAGTCCCTTGAAATCAGGGGACCCGAGCAATCAGCCCCAGCATTTT
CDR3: CASSPLKSGDPSNQPQHF

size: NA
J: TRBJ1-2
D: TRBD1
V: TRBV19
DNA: TGTGCCAGTAGTGACGGACAGGGCGGCTATGGCTACACCTTC
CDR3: CASSDGQGGYGYTF

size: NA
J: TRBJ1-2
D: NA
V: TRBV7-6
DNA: TGTGCCAGCAGCCCTTCCTTCGGGACAACCGATGGCTACACCTTC
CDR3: CASSPSFGTTDGYTF

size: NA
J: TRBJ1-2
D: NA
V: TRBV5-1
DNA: TGCGCCAGCAGCCCGACAGTAAGCTATGGCTACACCTTC
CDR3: CASSPTVSYGYTF

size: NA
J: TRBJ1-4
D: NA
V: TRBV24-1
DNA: TGTGCCACCAGTGAGGCGACAGATAATGTAGGCGAAAAACTGTTTTTT
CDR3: CATSEATDNVGEKLFF

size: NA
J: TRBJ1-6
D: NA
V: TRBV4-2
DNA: TGTGCCAGCAGCCAAGGGTCAGGGGACCATAATTCACCCCTCCACTTT
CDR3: CASSQGSGDHNSPLHF

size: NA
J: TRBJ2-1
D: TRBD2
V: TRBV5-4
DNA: TGTGCCAGCAGCTTCGGGACGGGGGGGGCCCACAATGAGCAGTTCTTC
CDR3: CASSFGTGGAHNEQFF

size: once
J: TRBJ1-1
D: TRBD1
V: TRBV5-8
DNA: TGTGCCAGCAGCCTCCAGGGGGGAGGCAACACTGAAGCTTTCTTT
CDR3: CASSLQGGGNTEAFF